This entry lists 5 T cell receptor beta chains sequenced from one sample in a study of cytomegalovirus exposure and HLA in healthy donors. 60 Vbeta and 13 Jbeta primers were used in PCR. Clones were sequenced by immunoSEQ multiplex PCR, and TCRdb holds only the in-frame ones, with some missing. The sample shows tens of thousands of clones, about 73% of them seen only once. Sequenced sample: PBMCs. Every receptor here comes from a woman aged 55-69 years in good health and CMV-seropositive.

V gene TRBV10-3 combines with J gene TRBJ1-1, with 8 bases aligning to TRBD1. The CDR3 has 14 amino acids. With V trimmed by 4 bases and J by 0 bases, 1 base remained unmatched. Germline CDR1 ENHRY, CDR2 SYGVKD. The CDR3 sequence: CAISGTGLNTEAFF. In DNA form, the CDR3 reads TGTGCCATCAGTGGGACAGGGTTGAACACTGAAGCTTTCTTT.

This chain uses TRBV13 with TRBJ1-6; D remains unclear. Germline CDR1 PRHDT, CDR2 FYEKMQ (reference sequence). Trimming left V 1 base short and J 8 bases short, with 12 bases between. The CDR3 is 15 residues long. The CDR3 sequence is CASSLVGFEDSPLHF. The CDR3 nucleotides are TGTGCCAGCAGCTTAGTAGGCTTTGAGGATTCACCCCTCCACTTT.

This chain links TRBV19 with TRBJ1-2; 8 bases are shared with TRBD1. Trimming at V came to 4 bases and at J to 4 bases, leaving 5 bases not matched to a gene. This CDR3 region has 14 residues. CDR1 and CDR2 from the germline V gene are LNHDA and SQIVND (reference sequence). The CDR3: CASSTQGAGYGYTF. In DNA, the CDR3 is TGTGCCAGTAGTACGCAGGGGGCTGGCTATGGCTACACCTTC.

With regard to this clone: One end of the junction is discordant with germline, which a read error may explain. This chain connects TRBV7-9 to TRBJ2-5; possibly TRBD1 for D (6 bases). The DNA end favors TRBJ2-7, so the J call may be wrong. The germline gives CDR1 SEHNR, CDR2 FQNEAQ (reference sequence). The CDR3 is 14 amino acids. The CDR3 DNA follows: TGTTCCAGCACCTCAACAGGGATCACCTACGAGCAGTACTTC. Translation gives CSSTSTGITYEQYF.

Only a few counts were recorded for this clone. The J gene is TRBJ2-5, the V gene TRBV10-1; maybe TRBD1 (6 bases). The end of the DNA is better explained by TRBJ2-7, so the J call may be wrong. The CDR3 is made up of 16 amino acids. CDR1 is WNHNN, CDR2 SYGVQD, per germline (reference sequence). The CDR3 spells CASSDPLKGQLHEQYF. CDR3 in DNA: TGCGCCAGCAGTGACCCCCTGAAAGGACAGCTTCACGAGCAGTACTTC.